This paragraph covers one TCR beta chain sequence. Random hexamers were used to reverse transcribe the RNA input (about 0.5 to 1 ug). Across 54 Vbeta and 13 Jbeta, immunoSEQ multiplex PCR amplified TCR beta CDR3. TCRdb used MiXCR to reprocess the immunoSEQ multiplex PCR reads, holding one entry per CDR3 protein. The table includes a few hundred thousand distinct CDR3 sequences, 85% to 95% detected once. The data stem from a study of CD8 T cells in Susac syndrome. The CDR3 runs 12 residues. Germline-derived CDR1 and CDR2 are DFQATT and SNEGSKA (reference sequence). Trimming pared 3 bases from V and 4 bases from J, leaving 8 bases between.

The V and J genes are TRBV20-1 and TRBJ2-3, with D tentatively TRBD1 or TRBD2 (5 bases each). The receptor's source is a human donor with multiple sclerosis. Input material: CD4+ T cells from PBMCs. CDR3: CSASLGADTQYF. CDR3 nucleotide sequence: TGCAGTGCTAGTCTGGGGGCAGATACGCAGTATTTT.